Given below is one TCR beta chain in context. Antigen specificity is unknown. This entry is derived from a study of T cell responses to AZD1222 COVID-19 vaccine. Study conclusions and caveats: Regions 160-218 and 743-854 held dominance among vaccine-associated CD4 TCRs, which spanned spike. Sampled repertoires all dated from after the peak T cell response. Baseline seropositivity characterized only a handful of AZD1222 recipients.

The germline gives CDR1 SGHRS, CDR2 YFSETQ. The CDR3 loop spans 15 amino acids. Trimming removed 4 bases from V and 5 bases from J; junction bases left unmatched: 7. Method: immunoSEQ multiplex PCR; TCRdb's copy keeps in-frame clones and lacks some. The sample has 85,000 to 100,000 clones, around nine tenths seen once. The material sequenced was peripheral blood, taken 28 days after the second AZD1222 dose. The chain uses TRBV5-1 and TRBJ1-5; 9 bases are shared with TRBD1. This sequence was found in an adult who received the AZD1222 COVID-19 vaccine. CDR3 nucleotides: TGCGCCAGCAGCCCCGGACAGGGGACCGATCAGCCCCAGCATTTT. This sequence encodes CASSPGQGTDQPQHF.